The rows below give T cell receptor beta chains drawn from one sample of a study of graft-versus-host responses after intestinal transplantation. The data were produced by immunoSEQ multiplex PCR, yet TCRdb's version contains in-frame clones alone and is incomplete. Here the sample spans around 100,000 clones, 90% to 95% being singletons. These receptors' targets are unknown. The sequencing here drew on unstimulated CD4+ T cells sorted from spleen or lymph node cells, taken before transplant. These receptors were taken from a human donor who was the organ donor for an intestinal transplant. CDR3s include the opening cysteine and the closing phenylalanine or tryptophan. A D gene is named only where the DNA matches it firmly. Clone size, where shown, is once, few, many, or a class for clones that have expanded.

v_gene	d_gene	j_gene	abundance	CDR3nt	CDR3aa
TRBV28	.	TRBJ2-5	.	TGTGCCAGCAGTCCCCTCGTTTGGCCGCAAGAGACCCAGTACTTC	CASSPLVWPQETQYF
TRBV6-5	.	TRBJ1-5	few	TGTGCCAGCAGATTTACCAATCAGCCCCAGCATTTT	CASRFTNQPQHF
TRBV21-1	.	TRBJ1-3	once	TGTGCCAGCAGCAAAGGGACAGGCCCCATTGGAAACACCATATATTTT	CASSKGTGPIGNTIYF
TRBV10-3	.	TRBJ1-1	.	TGTGCCATCAGTGAGTCACAGGGCTACACTGAAGCTTTCTTT	CAISESQGYTEAFF
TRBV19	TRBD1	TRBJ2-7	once	TGTGCCAGTAGTACACGACAGGGTGGCGAGCAGTACTTC	CASSTRQGGEQYF
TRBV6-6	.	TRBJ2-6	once	TGTGCCAGCAGCCCCGATACCTCCACTGGGGCCAACGTCCTGACTTTC	CASSPDTSTGANVLTF
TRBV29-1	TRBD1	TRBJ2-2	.	TGCAGCGTTGTAGTGGACAGGCCGAACACCGGGGAGCTGTTTTTT	CSVVVDRPNTGELFF
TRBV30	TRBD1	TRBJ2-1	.	TGTGCCTGGAGTCTGTGGACAGGGGGCTACAATGAGCAGTTCTTC	CAWSLWTGGYNEQFF
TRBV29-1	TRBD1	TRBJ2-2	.	TGCAGCGTTGAAGAAGGGGGCGGCGGGGAGCTGTTTTTT	CSVEEGGGGELFF
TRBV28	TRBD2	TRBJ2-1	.	TGTGCCAGCAGTTTCTGGGTCGGTAGCGGGTACAATGAGCAGTTCTTC	CASSFWVGSGYNEQFF
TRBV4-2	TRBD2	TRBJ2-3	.	TGTGCCAGCAGCCAAGATAACCCGGCTAGCGGGAGCACAGATACGCAGTATTTT	CASSQDNPASGSTDTQYF
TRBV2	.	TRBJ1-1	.	TGTGCCAGCAGTCCGGTCGGGGGCACTGAAGCTTTCTTT	CASSPVGGTEAFF
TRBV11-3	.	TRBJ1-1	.	TGTGCCAGCAGCCCGAGGACAGCTACTGAAGCTTTCTTT	CASSPRTATEAFF
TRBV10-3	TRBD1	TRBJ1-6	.	TGTGCCATCAGTGAGCAGGGACAGGGGAATTCACCCCTCCACTTT	CAISEQGQGNSPLHF
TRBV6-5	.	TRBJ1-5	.	TGTGCCAGCAGTTACGAGGGGTGGCAGGGCAATCAGCCCCAGCATTTT	CASSYEGWQGNQPQHF
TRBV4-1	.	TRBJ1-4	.	TGCGCCAGCAGCCAAGACGTCCGGGTTCCTAATGAAAAACTGTTTTTT	CASSQDVRVPNEKLFF
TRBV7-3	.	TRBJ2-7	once	TGTGCCAGCAGCTTAAGTTCTCAGGGCGCCTACGAGCAGTACTTC	CASSLSSQGAYEQYF
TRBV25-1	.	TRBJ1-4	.	TGTGCCAGCAGTGAAAATGCGAGGGGTGAAAAACTGTTTTTT	CASSENARGEKLFF
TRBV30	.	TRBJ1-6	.	TGTGCCTGGAGTGAGGGGCCCTATAATTCACCCCTCCACTTT	CAWSEGPYNSPLHF
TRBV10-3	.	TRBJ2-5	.	TGTGCCATCAGTGAGGGGGGGCAAGAGACCCAGTACTTC	CAISEGGQETQYF
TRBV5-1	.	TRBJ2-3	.	TGCGCCAGCAGCTCTGGACTTTCTTTCACAGATACGCAGTATTTT	CASSSGLSFTDTQYF
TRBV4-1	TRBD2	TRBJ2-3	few	TGCGCCAGCAGCCAAAGACTAGCGGGAGCAGATACGCAGTATTTT	CASSQRLAGADTQYF
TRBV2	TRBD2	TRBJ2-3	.	TGTGCCAGCAGTGAAGCACTAGCGGGGGGGGATACGCAGTATTTT	CASSEALAGGDTQYF
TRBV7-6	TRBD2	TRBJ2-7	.	TGTGCCAGCAGCTTAGCGTCTAGCGGGTCGAGCTCCTACGAGCAGTACTTC	CASSLASSGSSSYEQYF
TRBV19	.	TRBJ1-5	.	TGTGCCAGTAGTATAGGACCGGAGGGCAATCAGCCCCAGCATTTT	CASSIGPEGNQPQHF
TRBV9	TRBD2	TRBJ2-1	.	TGTGCCAGCAGCGCAACTAGCGGGAGCTCCTACAATGAGCAGTTCTTC	CASSATSGSSYNEQFF
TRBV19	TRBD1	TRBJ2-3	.	TGTGCCAGTAGTATCATGCCCAGGGGGAGCACAGATACGCAGTATTTT	CASSIMPRGSTDTQYF
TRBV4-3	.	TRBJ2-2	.	TGCGCCAGCAGTATTATTCGAGTTAGTGGGGAGCTGTTTTTT	CASSIIRVSGELFF
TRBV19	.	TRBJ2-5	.	TGTGCCACTCAGAAGCATGGGCAGGGGGAGACCCAGTACTTC	CATQKHGQGETQYF
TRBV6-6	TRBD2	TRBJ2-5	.	TGTGCCAGCAGCTCTAGCGGGAGGGACGGAGAGACCCAGTACTTC	CASSSSGRDGETQYF
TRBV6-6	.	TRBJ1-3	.	TGTGCCAGCAGTTACTCAAGTGGAGGGTCTGGAAACACCATATATTTT	CASSYSSGGSGNTIYF
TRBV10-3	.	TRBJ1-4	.	TGTGCCATCAGTGAGGGACAGCCTAATGAAAAACTGTTTTTT	CAISEGQPNEKLFF
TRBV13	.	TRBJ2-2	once	TGTGCCAGCAGCCTTAGCCGGCGGGATAAGGGCGGGGAGCTGTTTTTT	CASSLSRRDKGGELFF
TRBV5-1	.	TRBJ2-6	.	TGCGCCAGCATGGCAGGCAAAACATCTGGGGCCAACGTCCTGACTTTC	CASMAGKTSGANVLTF
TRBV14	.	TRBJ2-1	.	TGTGCCAGCAGCCAGCAGGGACCATTCAATGAGCAGTTCTTC	CASSQQGPFNEQFF
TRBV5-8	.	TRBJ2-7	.	TGTGCCAGCAAGGGGCAGGCTCGACCCGAGCAGTACTTC	CASKGQARPEQYF
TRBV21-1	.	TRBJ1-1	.	TGTGCCAGCAGCAAAGTGGGCCCCCCGGGACAGGGACTCATGAACACTGAAGCTTTCTTT	CASSKVGPPGQGLMNTEAFF
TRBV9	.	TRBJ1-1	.	TGTGCCAGCAGCCCTTACAACGGGGGGAACACTGAAGCTTTCTTT	CASSPYNGGNTEAFF
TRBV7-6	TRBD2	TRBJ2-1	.	TGTGCCAGCACCGCGATCGGAGCGGGAGGGCCCCTCCAGTTCTTC	CASTAIGAGGPLQFF
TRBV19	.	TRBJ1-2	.	TGTGCCAGTACCGAACAGGGTTCTCCTTTCTATGGCTACACCTTC	CASTEQGSPFYGYTF
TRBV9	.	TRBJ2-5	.	TGTGCCAGCAGCGTATTGGGGGGCCGGCAAGAGACCCAGTACTTC	CASSVLGGRQETQYF
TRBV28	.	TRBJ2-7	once	TGTGCCAGCAGCTGGGGTGGGAGCTCCTACGAGCAGTACTTC	CASSWGGSSYEQYF
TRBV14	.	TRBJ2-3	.	TGTGCCAGCAGCCAAGTACTTGCTAGGGTCCCAGATACGCAGTATTTT	CASSQVLARVPDTQYF
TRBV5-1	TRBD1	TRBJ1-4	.	TGCGCCAGCAGCTTGGAGGGGGCCGCAACTAATGAAAAACTGTTTTTT	CASSLEGAATNEKLFF
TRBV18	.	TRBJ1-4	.	TGTGCCAGCTCACCCCGGGGGGAGCACGGTGAAAAACTGTTTTTT	CASSPRGEHGEKLFF
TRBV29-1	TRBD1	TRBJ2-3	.	TGCAGCGTCGCCTCGACAGGGAACACAGATACGCAGTATTTT	CSVASTGNTDTQYF
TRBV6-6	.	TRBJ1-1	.	TGTGCCAGCAGTTACTCGGGAGTCGACACTGAAGCTTTCTTT	CASSYSGVDTEAFF
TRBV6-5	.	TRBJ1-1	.	TGTGCCAGCAGTTATTACAGGGAGGCTTTCTTT	CASSYYREAFF
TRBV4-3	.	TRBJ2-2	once	TGCGCCAGCAGCCAAGATTGGCAGAACACCGGGGAGCTGTTTTTT	CASSQDWQNTGELFF
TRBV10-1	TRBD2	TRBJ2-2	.	TGCGCCAGCAGTGCATTACTAGCGGGAGCCACCGGGGAGCTGTTTTTT	CASSALLAGATGELFF
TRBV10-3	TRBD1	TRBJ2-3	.	TGTGCCATCAGTGGTCGATCGGACAGGTTTAGCACAGATACGCAGTATTTT	CAISGRSDRFSTDTQYF
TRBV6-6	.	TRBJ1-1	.	TGTGCCATCCGAGTCGGGAGCACTGAAGCTTTCTTT	CAIRVGSTEAFF
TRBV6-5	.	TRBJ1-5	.	TGTGCCAGCAATGGACCGGGACAGCCCCAGCATTTT	CASNGPGQPQHF